This record covers a single TCR beta chain. The V end was cut by 5 bases, the J end by 0 bases, with 11 bases between. The CDR3 is 14 amino acids. From germline, CDR1 is KGHSH and CDR2 LQKENI. The record originates from a study of cytomegalovirus exposure and HLA in healthy donors. Background on the study: The same platform was used for the roughly 120 validation repertoires as for the approximately 720 first-cohort repertoires, as reported in a later analysis.

Sequencing was performed with immunoSEQ multiplex PCR; in TCRdb, only in-frame clones are kept and a portion is missing. The data contain 300,000 to 450,000 clones, approximately 90% of them singletons. The chain uses TRBV18 and TRBJ2-7; TRBD1 might be the D (5 bases). This clonotype originated in a woman younger than 35 in good health and CMV-seronegative. Sequences were obtained from PBMCs. CDR3 DNA sequence: TGTGCCAGCTCAAGGCCAGGGAACTCCTACGAGCAGTACTTC. Protein product: CASSRPGNSYEQYF.